A single sample gave rise to the 8 T cell receptor beta chains below, sequenced in a study of blood T cell repertoires in COVID-19. The protocol was immunoSEQ multiplex PCR, while the TCRdb copy is restricted to in-frame clones and leaves out a portion. The repertoire holds more than 35,000 clones, just over 90% seen once, with around 5% in the top ten. Sequenced sample: peripheral blood. The receptors shown here come from a human donor in a cohort sampled during active COVID-19.

The chain combines TRBV28 with TRBJ2-1; TRBD2 might be the D (5 bases). The CDR3 runs 13 residues. With 7 bases removed from V and 9 bases from J, the gap between germline ends came to 16 bases. Per the germline V gene, CDR1 is MDHEN and CDR2 is SYDVKM. CDR3 DNA: TGTGCCAGCACCGTTTTCGGGAAGACTGAGCAGTTCTTC. This sequence encodes CASTVFGKTEQFF.

V gene TRBV3-1 (or the pseudogene TRBV3-2) combines with J gene TRBJ2-3; possible D gene TRBD1, 6 bases. The CDR3 has 13 residues. V gave up 7 bases and J gave up 2 bases, with 10 bases separating them. Germline CDR1 is LGHDT and CDR2 is YNNKEL (reference sequence). CDR3 residues: CASTRGHTDTQYF. CDR3 bases: TGTGCCAGCACCAGGGGCCACACAGATACGCAGTATTTT.

Only a few counts were recorded for this clone. The chain employs TRBV28 and TRBJ1-2; 9 bases are shared with TRBD1. Trimming removed 6 bases from V and 2 bases from J; junction bases left unmatched: 4. Germline CDR1 MDHEN, CDR2 SYDVKM. The CDR3 is 14 residues long. The CDR3, as DNA: TGTGCCAGCAGGGGACAGGGCGCGAACTATGGCTACACCTTC. Its protein product is CASRGQGANYGYTF.

On this clone: The germline gene is not matched at one end of the junction; a read error may be the cause. The rearrangement uses TRBV7-8 and TRBJ2-1, with 9 bases that match TRBD2. The germline V gene encodes CDR1 SGHVS and CDR2 FQNEAQ. This CDR3 region has 14 residues. For the CDR3, the DNA is TGTGCCAGCAGCTTAGACGTTAGCGGGAGAACGTTTGTCTTC. Its protein is CASSLDVSGRTFVF.

This clone was counted a single time. The chain combines TRBV28 with TRBJ1-1; weak D call: TRBD1 (5 bases). The V end lost 6 bases, the J end lost 1 base, and 18 bases lay between the germline ends. The CDR3 contains 16 residues. Looked up from germline, CDR1 is MDHEN and CDR2 is SYDVKM. The CDR3 DNA sequence: TGTGCCAGCAGGTTCGTAATGGACACCCAGAACACTGAAGCTTTCTTT. It yields the protein CASRFVMDTQNTEAFF.

The rearrangement uses TRBV24-1 and TRBJ1-1; D perhaps matches TRBD1 (6 bases). V lost 4 bases and J lost 6, with 17 bases in between. The CDR3 extends over 15 amino acids. The germline V gene has CDR1 KGHDR and CDR2 SFDVKD. The CDR3: CATSDAGQSGAEAFF. CDR3 bases: TGTGCCACCAGTGACGCAGGACAGTCCGGGGCTGAAGCTTTCTTT.

This chain joins TRBV2 and TRBJ2-1, with D possibly TRBD2 on 5 matching bases. Trimming shortened V by 3 bases and J by 0 bases, and 12 bases separated the two germline ends. This CDR3 comprises 16 residues. Germline V gene data show CDR1 as SNHLY and CDR2 as FYNNEI. The CDR3 bases are TGTGCCAGCAGTGATTTGCAGCGGTCCTCCTACAATGAGCAGTTCTTC. It codes for CASSDLQRSSYNEQFF.

The chain has TRBV15 and TRBJ2-1, with D unclear. V gave up 0 bases and J gave up 6 bases, with 6 bases separating them. The germline V gene encodes CDR1 LNHNV and CDR2 YYDKDF (reference sequence). The CDR3 loop spans 13 amino acids. This chain's CDR3 is CATSRDSTNEQFF. The CDR3 DNA reads as TGTGCCACCAGCAGAGATAGCACCAATGAGCAGTTCTTC.